The next 12 T cell receptor beta chains were all read from a single sample in a study of blood T cell repertoires in COVID-19 (TCRdb year 2020). Libraries were made using the immunoSEQ multiplex PCR assay. Here the immuneACCESS table is served through TCRdb, limited to in-frame sequences with V and J called. Missing clones are a known gap in these copies; in checked studies unresolved V genes cover under half, and the rest lacks a known reason. The table for this sample lists approximately 80,000 clones; over 70% of them were counted only once. The ten biggest clones cover 4.5% to 6% of the sample. Sequencing input: peripheral blood. The origin of the receptors is a man between 50 and 59 years old with active or convalescent COVID-19.

This clone appeared a single time. This sequence joins TRBV3-1 (or the pseudogene TRBV3-2) and TRBJ2-1; possible D gene TRBD1, 5 bases. Trimming left V 0 bases short and J 5 bases short, with 14 bases between. Germline values: CDR1 LGHDT, CDR2 YNNKEL (reference sequence). This CDR3 spans 16 amino acids. The CDR3 reads CASSQETSGLDNEQFF. CDR3 sequence (DNA): TGTGCCAGCAGCCAAGAAACGTCAGGGTTAGACAATGAGCAGTTCTTC.

The chain uses TRBV30 and TRBJ2-3; 9 bases match TRBD2. V lost 5 bases to trimming and J lost 1 base; unmatched junction nucleotides: 7. The CDR3 is made up of 15 amino acids. CDR1 is GTSNPN and CDR2 is SVGIG in the germline V gene (reference sequence). The CDR3 sequence: CAWSALAGGTDTQYF. The DNA of the CDR3 is TGTGCCTGGTCCGCCTTAGCGGGGGGCACAGATACGCAGTATTTT.

V and J are TRBV9 and TRBJ2-5; TRBD1 might be the D (5 bases). V was cut by 0 bases and J by 4 bases, with 10 bases left in between. The CDR3 covers 14 residues. CDR1 is SGDLS, CDR2 YYNGEE, per germline. CDR3 region: CASSVGQGRETQYF. CDR3 bases: TGTGCCAGCAGCGTAGGTCAGGGCCGAGAGACCCAGTACTTC.

Concerning this clone itself: Other DNA sequences in the same sample also yield this CDR3. CDR3 nucleotide sequence: TGTGCCAGCAGTCCTGGGACAGGGCAAAGAACTGAAGCTTTCTTT. The encoded protein is CASSPGTGQRTEAFF. The chain has TRBV27 and TRBJ1-1, with 9 bases fitting TRBD1. Per germline, CDR1 MNHEY and CDR2 SMNVEV (reference sequence). The CDR3 runs 15 residues. After removal of 5 bases from V and 5 bases from J, the junction contained 9 bases not matched to a gene.

DNA of the CDR3: TGTGCCAGCAGCTTGCTGCCAGGCGTTGGCTATGGCTACACCTTC. This translates into CASSLLPGVGYGYTF. V and J are TRBV5-5 and TRBJ1-2; D is unresolved. This CDR3 spans 15 amino acids. V was trimmed by 1 base and J by 4 bases, leaving 14 bases between them. Germline assignment: CDR1 SGHKS and CDR2 YYEKEE (reference sequence).

J is TRBJ2-1 and V is TRBV5-4; the match to TRBD2 covers 9 bases. CDR1 is SGHNT and CDR2 is YYREEE in the germline V gene (reference sequence). V trimming: 1 base; J trimming: 7 bases; junction bases outside the gene matches: 3. The CDR3 is made up of 14 amino acids. The CDR3 nucleotides are TGTGCCAGCAGCTTGATAGCGGGGGAGAATGAGCAGTTCTTC. This translates into CASSLIAGENEQFF.

The rearrangement joins TRBV7-3 to TRBJ2-3; a possible D gene is TRBD2 (5 bases). V was shortened by 4 bases and J by 2 bases, with 7 bases between the two germline ends. The V gene's germline CDR1 is SGHTA and CDR2 FQGTGA. The CDR3 sequence is 13 residues long. The CDR3 loop reads CASSSDFTDTQYF. As DNA, the CDR3 is TGTGCCAGCAGCTCGGACTTCACAGATACGCAGTATTTT.

V gene TRBV7-9 combines with J gene TRBJ1-2; no firm D call. CDR3 length equals 14 residues. CDR1 is SEHNR, CDR2 FQNEAQ, per germline (reference sequence). The germline V and J ends were trimmed by 4 bases and 8 bases, with 17 bases remaining between them. CDR3 protein: CASSSPWAPRGYTF. The CDR3 DNA reads as TGTGCCAGCAGCTCCCCCTGGGCGCCACGCGGCTACACCTTC. Full variable domain (rest looked up from reference TRBV7-9 and TRBJ1-2): DTGVSQNPRHKITKRGQNVTFRCDPISEHNRLYWYRQTLGQGPEFLTYFQNEAQLEKSRLLSDRFSAERPKGSFSTLEIQRTEQGDSAMYLCASSSPWAPRGYTFGSGTRLTVV.

This rearrangement joins TRBV10-3 to TRBJ1-1; D gene ambiguous. Germline V gene data show CDR1 as ENHRY and CDR2 as SYGVKD. The V end was cut by 7 bases, the J end by 10 bases, with 19 bases between. The CDR3 totals 13 residues. The CDR3 DNA follows: TGTGCCATCAAGCAGAAGGCCGGAGTGCGAGCTTTCTTT. The encoded protein is CAIKQKAGVRAFF.

The chain links TRBV6-4 to TRBJ1-6; TRBD1 might be the D (5 bases). The CDR3 has 13 residues. V dropped 3 bases and J dropped 5 bases, with 5 bases sitting between them. The germline CDR1 and CDR2 sequences are MRHNA and SNTAGT. The CDR3 reads CASSETDNSPLHF. For the CDR3, the DNA is TGTGCCAGCAGTGAGACAGATAATTCACCCCTCCACTTT.

This clone was picked up one time. A read error may account for a junction end that differs from germline. Other DNA sequences of this sample code for an identical CDR3. V is TRBV4-2 and J is TRBJ1-1; 8 nucleotides line up with TRBD1. CDR1 and CDR2 from the germline V gene are LGHNA and YNFKEQ. The CDR3 is 16 amino acids. The CDR3 nucleotides are TGTGCCAGCAGCCAAGACAGGGGGCCAAGACACACTGAGGCTTTCTTT. As protein: CASSQDRGPRHTEAFF.

For the CDR3, the DNA is TGTGCCAGCAGGACGACAGGGGGGGTCCATCAGCCCCAGCATTTT. Protein: CASRTTGGVHQPQHF. The gene calls are TRBV6-5 and TRBJ1-5, with 9 bases identical to TRBD1. Germline assignment: CDR1 MNHEY and CDR2 SVGAGI. There are 15 residues in the CDR3. V shed 6 bases, J shed 5 bases, and the junction held 8 bases outside the gene matches.